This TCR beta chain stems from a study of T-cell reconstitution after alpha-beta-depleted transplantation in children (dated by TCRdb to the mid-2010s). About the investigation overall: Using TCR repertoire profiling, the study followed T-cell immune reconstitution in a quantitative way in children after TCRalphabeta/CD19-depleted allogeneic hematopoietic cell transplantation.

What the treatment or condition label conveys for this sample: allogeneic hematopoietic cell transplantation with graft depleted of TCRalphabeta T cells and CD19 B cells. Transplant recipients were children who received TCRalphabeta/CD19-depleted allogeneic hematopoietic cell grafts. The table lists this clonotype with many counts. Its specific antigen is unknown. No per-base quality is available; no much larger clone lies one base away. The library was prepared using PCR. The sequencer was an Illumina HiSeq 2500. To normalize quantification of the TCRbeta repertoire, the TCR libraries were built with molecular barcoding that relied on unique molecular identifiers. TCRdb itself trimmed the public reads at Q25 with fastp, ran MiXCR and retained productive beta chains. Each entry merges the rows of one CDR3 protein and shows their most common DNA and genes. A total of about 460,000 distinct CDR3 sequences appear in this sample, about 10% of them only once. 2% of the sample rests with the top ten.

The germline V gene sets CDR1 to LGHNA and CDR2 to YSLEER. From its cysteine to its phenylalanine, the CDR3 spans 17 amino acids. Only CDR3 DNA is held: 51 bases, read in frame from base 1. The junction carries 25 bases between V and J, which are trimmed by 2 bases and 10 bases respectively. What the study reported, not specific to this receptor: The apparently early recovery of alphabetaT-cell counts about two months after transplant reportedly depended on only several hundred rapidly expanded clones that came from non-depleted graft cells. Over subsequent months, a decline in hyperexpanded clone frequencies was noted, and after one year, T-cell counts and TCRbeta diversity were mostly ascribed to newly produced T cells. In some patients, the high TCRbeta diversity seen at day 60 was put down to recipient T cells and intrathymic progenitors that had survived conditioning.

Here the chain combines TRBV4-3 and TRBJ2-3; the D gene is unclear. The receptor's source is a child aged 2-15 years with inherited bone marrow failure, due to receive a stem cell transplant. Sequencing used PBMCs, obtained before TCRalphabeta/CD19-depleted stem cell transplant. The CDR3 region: CASSQNVLLGPKNPQYF. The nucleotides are TGCGCCAGCAGCCAAAATGTCCTGTTAGGCCCTAAGAATCCGCAGTATTTT.